This TCR beta chain came from a study of CD4+ T cells in melanoma. The CDR3 extends over 17 amino acids. The ends were cut back, 4 bases at V and 0 bases at J, with 18 bases in the middle. The germline gives CDR1 SNHLY, CDR2 FYNNEI. Sequencing used immunoSEQ multiplex PCR; TCRdb keeps in-frame clones, though not all of them. The sample lists around 100,000 clones; roughly 90% were seen once. Study-wide findings and caveats: In melanoma, neoantigen-specific CD4+ T cells reportedly differed in differentiation state.

Note on this clone: The antigen remains undetermined.

This receptor was taken from a human donor with melanoma. The sample taken for sequencing was peripheral blood. This chain links TRBV2 with TRBJ1-1, with D perhaps matching TRBD1 (5 bases). This chain's CDR3 is CASSGIGDLALNTEAFF. For the CDR3, the DNA is TGTGCCAGCAGTGGGATCGGGGACCTTGCTTTGAACACTGAAGCTTTCTTT.